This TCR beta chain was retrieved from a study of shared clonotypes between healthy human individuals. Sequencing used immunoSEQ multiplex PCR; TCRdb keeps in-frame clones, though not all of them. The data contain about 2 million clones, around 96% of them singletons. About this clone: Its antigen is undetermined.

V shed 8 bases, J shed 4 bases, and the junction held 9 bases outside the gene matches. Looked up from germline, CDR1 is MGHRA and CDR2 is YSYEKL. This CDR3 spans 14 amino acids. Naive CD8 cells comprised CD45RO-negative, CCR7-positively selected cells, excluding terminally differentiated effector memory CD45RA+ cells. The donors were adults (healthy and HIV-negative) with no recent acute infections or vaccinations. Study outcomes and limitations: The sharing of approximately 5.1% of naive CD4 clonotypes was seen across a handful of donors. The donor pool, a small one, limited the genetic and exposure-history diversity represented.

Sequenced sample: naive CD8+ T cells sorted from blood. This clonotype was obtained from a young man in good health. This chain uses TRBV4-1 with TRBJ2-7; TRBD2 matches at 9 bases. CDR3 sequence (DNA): TGCGCCAGCTCAGCGGGGGGCCGGGGGTACGAGCAGTACTTC. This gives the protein CASSAGGRGYEQYF.